This TCR beta chain derives from a study of regulatory T cells in long-lasting Graves disease. Time point reported: newly diagnosed GD, antithyroid drugs for less than 3 months. The TCR library was made from RNA extracted from PBMCs. Relying on iRepertoire HTBI primers and Arm-PCR of CDR3 regions, the team built TCR beta libraries. Each CDR3 protein gets one entry after TCRdb re-called the multiplex PCR reads with MiXCR. The data show hundreds of thousands of distinct CDR3 sequences, approximately 12% seen once. Trimming stripped 2 bases from V and 3 bases from J, with 11 bases between. This CDR3 is built from 14 residues. The germline V gene encodes CDR1 GTSNPN and CDR2 SVGIG (reference sequence). This same sample was also taken into another study, of T cells in Graves' hyperthyroidism and ophthalmopathy.

This material consisted of peripheral blood mononuclear cells (PBMCs), taken at new diagnosis, from a patient treated with antithyroid drugs. The clonotype was recovered from a woman aged 25 to 39 with Graves disease. V usage is TRBV30 and J usage is TRBJ1-5; D is possibly TRBD1 (5 bases). The CDR3 DNA follows: TGTGCCTGGAGTAGCGCAGGGACCAATCAGCCCCAGCATTTT. Translating it yields CAWSSAGTNQPQHF.